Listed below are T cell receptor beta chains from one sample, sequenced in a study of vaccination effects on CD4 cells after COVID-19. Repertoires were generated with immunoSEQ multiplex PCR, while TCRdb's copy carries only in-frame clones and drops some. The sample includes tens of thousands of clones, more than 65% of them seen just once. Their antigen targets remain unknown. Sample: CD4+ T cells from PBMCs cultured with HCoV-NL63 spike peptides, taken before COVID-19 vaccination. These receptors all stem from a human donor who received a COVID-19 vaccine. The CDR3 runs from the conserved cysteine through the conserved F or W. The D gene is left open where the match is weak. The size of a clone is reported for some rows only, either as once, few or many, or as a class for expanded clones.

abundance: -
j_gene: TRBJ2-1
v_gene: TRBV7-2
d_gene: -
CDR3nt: TGTGCCAGCAGCTCCCCCGGGAATAACCACTACAATGAGCAGTTCTTC
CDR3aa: CASSSPGNNHYNEQFF

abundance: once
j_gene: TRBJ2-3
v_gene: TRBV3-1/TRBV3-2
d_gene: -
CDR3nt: TGTGCCAGCAGCCAGGTGAAGACGGTCCGGGGGGATACGCAGTATTTT
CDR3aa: CASSQVKTVRGDTQYF

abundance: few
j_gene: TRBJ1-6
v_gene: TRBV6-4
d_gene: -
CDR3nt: TGTGCCAGCAGAAGGGACTTTAATTCACCCCTCCACTTT
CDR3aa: CASRRDFNSPLHF

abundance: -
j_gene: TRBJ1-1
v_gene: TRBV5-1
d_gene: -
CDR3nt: TGCGCCAGCAGCCCCTCTAGGGGGGGCGAGAACACTGAAGCTTTCTTT
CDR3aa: CASSPSRGGENTEAFF

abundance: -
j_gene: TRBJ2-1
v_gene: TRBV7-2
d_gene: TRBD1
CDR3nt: TGTGCCAGCAGCCCAACGCCGGGACAGGGTTACAATGAGCAGTTCTTC
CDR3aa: CASSPTPGQGYNEQFF

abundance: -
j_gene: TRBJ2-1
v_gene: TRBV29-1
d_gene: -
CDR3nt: TGCAGCGCTATACGGGGGGCGTCCTACAATGAGCAGTTCTTC
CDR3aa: CSAIRGASYNEQFF

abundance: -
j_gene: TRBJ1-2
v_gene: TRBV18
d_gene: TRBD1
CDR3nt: TGTGCCAGCTCACCCCGCCAGGGACAGAGCTATGGCTACACCTTC
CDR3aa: CASSPRQGQSYGYTF

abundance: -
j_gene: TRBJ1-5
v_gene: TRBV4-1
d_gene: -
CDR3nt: TGCGCCAGCAGCCAAGGCGGAGCAGGCGCCCAGCCCCAGCATTTT
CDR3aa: CASSQGGAGAQPQHF

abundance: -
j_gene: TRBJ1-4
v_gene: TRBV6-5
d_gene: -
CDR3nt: TGTGCCAGCAGAGCAAGGGCCAACCGTGAAAAACTGTTTTTT
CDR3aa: CASRARANREKLFF

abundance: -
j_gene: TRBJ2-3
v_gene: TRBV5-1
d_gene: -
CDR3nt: TGCGCCAGCAGGGGGGGGGCCCACACAGATACGCAGTATTTT
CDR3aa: CASRGGAHTDTQYF

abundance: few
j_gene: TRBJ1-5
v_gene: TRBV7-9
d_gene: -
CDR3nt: TGTGCCAGCAGCCTGGCCAATCAGCCCCAGCATTTT
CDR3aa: CASSLANQPQHF

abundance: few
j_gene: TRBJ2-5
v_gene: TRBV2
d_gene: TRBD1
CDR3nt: TGTGCCAGCAGTGAAGGGTGGGGGGGACAGGGACGAGAGACCCAGTACTTC
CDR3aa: CASSEGWGGQGRETQYF

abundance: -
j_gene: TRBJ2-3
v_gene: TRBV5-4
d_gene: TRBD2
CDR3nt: TGTGCCAGCAGCCTCGATGGACTAGCGGGGGGGCAAACAGATACGCAGTATTTT
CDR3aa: CASSLDGLAGGQTDTQYF

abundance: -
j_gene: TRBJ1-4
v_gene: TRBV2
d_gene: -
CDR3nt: TGTGCCAGCAGAGGGAGGGCGATCGAAAAACTGTTTTTT
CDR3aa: CASRGRAIEKLFF

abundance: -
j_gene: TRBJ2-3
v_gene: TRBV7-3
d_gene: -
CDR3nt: TGTGCCAGCAGCTTAAACGGCGGCACAGATACGCAGTATTTT
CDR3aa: CASSLNGGTDTQYF

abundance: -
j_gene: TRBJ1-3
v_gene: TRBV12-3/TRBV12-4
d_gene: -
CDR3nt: TGTGCCAGCAGTTTGAGAGTGCTAAACACCATATATTTT
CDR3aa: CASSLRVLNTIYF

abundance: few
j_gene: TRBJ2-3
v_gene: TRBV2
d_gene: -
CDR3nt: TGTGCCATAGGCGCACAGGGCCCAGATACGCAGTATTTT
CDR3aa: CAIGAQGPDTQYF

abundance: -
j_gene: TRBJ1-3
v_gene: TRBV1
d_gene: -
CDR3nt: TGCACCAGCAGCCTCGGACTGTTTGGAAACACCATATATTTT
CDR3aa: CTSSLGLFGNTIYF

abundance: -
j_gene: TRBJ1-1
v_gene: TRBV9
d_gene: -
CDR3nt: TGTGCCAGCAGCTCAGGACATTACACTGAAGCTTTCTTT
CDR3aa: CASSSGHYTEAFF

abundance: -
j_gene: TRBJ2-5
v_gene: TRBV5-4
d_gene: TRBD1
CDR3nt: TGTGCCAGCAGCTTGGGAGGGGGCGAGTGGGAGACCCAGTACTTC
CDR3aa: CASSLGGGEWETQYF

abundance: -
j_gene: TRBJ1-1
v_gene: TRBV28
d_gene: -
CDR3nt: TGTGCCAGCCCCAGGGACCGCGCGGGTACGAACACTGAAGCTTTCTTT
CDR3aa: CASPRDRAGTNTEAFF

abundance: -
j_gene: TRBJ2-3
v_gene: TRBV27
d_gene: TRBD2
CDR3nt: TGTGCCAGCAGACCAGCGGGGACTTTCACAGATACGCAGTATTTT
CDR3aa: CASRPAGTFTDTQYF

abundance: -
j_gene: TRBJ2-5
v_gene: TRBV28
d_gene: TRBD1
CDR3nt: TGTGCCAGCAGCCTATCCGGGACAGCACAAGAGACCCAGTACTTC
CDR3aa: CASSLSGTAQETQYF

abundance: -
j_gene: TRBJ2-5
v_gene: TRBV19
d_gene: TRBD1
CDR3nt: TGTGCCAGTAGTATAGCTGACAGGGAGGAGACCCAGTACTTC
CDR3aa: CASSIADREETQYF

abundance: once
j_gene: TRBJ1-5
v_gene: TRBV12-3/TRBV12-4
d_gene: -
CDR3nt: TGTGCCAGCAGTCCCCGGGTAGGTCAGCCCCAGCATTTT
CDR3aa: CASSPRVGQPQHF

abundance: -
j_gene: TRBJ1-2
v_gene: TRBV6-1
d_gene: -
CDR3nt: TGTGCCAGCAGTGAAGCGTTCGGGATTCTAGATGGCTACACCTTC
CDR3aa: CASSEAFGILDGYTF

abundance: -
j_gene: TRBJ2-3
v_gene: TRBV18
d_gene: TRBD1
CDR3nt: TGTGCCAGCTCACTACAGGGGGCCATCACAGATACGCAGTATTTT
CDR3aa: CASSLQGAITDTQYF

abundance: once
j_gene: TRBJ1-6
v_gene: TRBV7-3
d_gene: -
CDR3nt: TGTGCCAGCAGCTTAACGGCAGATTCACCCCTCCACTTT
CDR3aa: CASSLTADSPLHF

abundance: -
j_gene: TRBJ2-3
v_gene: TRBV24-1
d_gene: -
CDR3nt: TGTGCCACCAGTGAACCCAGACAGGGCACAGATACGCAGTATTTT
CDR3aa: CATSEPRQGTDTQYF

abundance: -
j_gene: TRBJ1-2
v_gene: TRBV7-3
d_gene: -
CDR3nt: TGTGCCAGCAGCTCTACCCCCCAGGGATTCGATGGCTACACCTTC
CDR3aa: CASSSTPQGFDGYTF

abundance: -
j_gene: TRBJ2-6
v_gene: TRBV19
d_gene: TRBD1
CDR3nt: TGTGCCAGTAGTAGCCCACAGGGGGCTGTGGCCAACGTCCTGACTTTC
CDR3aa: CASSSPQGAVANVLTF

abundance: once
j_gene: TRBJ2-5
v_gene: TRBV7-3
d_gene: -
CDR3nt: TGTGCCAGCAGCTCCCAGAAGGGGGTTCGGGAGACCCAGTACTTC
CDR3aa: CASSSQKGVRETQYF